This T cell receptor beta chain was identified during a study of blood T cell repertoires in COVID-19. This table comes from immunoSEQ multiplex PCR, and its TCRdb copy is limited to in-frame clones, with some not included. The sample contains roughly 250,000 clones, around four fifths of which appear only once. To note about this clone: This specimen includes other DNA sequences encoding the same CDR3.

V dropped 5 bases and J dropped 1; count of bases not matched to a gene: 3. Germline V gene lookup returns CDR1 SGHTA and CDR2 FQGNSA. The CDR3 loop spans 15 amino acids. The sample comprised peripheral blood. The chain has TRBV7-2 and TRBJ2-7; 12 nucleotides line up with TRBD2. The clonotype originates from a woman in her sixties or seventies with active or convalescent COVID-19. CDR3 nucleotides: TGTGCCAGCAGCACTAGCGGGGGGTCTTCCTACGAGCAGTACTTC. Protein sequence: CASSTSGGSSYEQYF.